The subject of this entry is one T cell receptor beta chain. Its antigen is as yet unknown. Likely unrecorded immune exposures existed in these nominally healthy donors. PCR employed 60 Vbeta and 13 Jbeta primers. This table comes from immunoSEQ multiplex PCR, and its TCRdb copy is limited to in-frame clones, with some not included. The table lists 130,000 to 150,000 clones, roughly 77% of them singletons. This sample was taken from a study of cytomegalovirus exposure and HLA in healthy donors. General observations from the study: Presence/absence analyses rested on an assumption that sequencing depth was roughly uniform across donors.

The V gene's germline CDR1 is MDHEN and CDR2 SYDVKM. The junction had 7 bases not matched to a gene; V was cut back by 4 bases and J by 8 bases. The CDR3 is 13 amino acids. This chain uses TRBV28 with TRBJ1-2; 7 bases align to TRBD1. This receptor was taken from a man in his thirties or forties in good health and CMV-seronegative. Material for sequencing was PBMCs. DNA of the CDR3: TGTGCCAGCAGTTCCTCGACAGGGCAAGGCTACACCTTC. Residues: CASSSSTGQGYTF.